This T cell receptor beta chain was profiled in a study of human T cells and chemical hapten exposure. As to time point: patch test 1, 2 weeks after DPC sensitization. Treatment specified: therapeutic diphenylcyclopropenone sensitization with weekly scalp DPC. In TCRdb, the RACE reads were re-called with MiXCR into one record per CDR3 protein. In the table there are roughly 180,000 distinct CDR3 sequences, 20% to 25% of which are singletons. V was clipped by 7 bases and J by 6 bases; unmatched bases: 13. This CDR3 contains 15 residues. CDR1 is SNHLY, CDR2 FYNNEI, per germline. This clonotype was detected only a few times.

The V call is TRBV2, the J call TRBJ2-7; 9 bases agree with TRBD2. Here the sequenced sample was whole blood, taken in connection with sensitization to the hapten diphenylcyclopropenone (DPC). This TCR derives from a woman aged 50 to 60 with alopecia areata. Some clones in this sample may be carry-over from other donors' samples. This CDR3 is CASIALAGGPSEQYF. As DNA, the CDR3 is TGTGCCAGCATTGCTCTGGCGGGAGGGCCGTCCGAGCAGTACTTC.